These 16 T cell receptor beta chains were all obtained from the same sample, sequenced in a study of OX40 agonist ivuxolimab in advanced cancers. Clones were read by immunoSEQ multiplex PCR, and TCRdb kept only the in-frame ones, dropping some. Of roughly 51,000 clones listed, roughly 84% are singletons. The material was CD4+ or CD8+ T cells sorted from blood, obtained in a trial of the OX40 agonist ivuxolimab. The receptor source for this set is an adult with an advanced solid tumor such as melanoma, head and neck, liver or kidney cancer.

This clone was picked up a small number of times. This chain uses TRBV28 with TRBJ2-7; 9 bases match TRBD2. CDR3 length: 15 amino acids. V lost 6 bases and J lost 4; bases outside the gene matches: 10. Germline V lookup: CDR1 MDHEN, CDR2 SYDVKM. The chain's CDR3 is CASSAAIAGAYEQYF. CDR3 in DNA: TGTGCCAGCAGCGCCGCCATAGCGGGAGCGTACGAGCAGTACTTC. The whole variable domain, remainder taken from reference TRBV28 and TRBJ2-7, is DVKVTQSSRYLVKRTGEKVFLECVQDMDHENMFWYRQDPGLGLRLIYFSYDVKMKEKGDIPEGYSVSREKKERFSLILESASTNQTSMYLCASSAAIAGAYEQYFGPGTRLTVT.

The J gene is TRBJ1-5, the V gene TRBV5-1, with D unclear. The CDR3 has 15 amino acids. Between the trimmed V and J ends, which lost 4 bases and 2 bases, there was a span of 13 bases. CDR1 SGHRS and CDR2 YFSETQ come from the germline V gene. The CDR3 DNA is TGCGCCAGCAGCGAGAGGGATAGAGGCAATCAGCCCCAGCATTTT. It specifies CASSERDRGNQPQHF.

The rearrangement links TRBV11-3 to TRBJ2-3; no clear D gene. Germline V gives CDR1 SGHNT, CDR2 YENEEA. V was shortened by 1 base and J by 0 bases, with 5 bases between the two germline ends. The CDR3 covers 14 residues. CDR3 sequence reads: CASSLGVSTDTQYF. The CDR3, as DNA: TGTGCCAGCAGCTTAGGGGTTAGCACAGATACGCAGTATTTT.

The V and J genes are TRBV7-2 and TRBJ2-7, with D possibly TRBD1 on 6 matching bases. CDR3 length equals 15 residues. Deletions cut 3 bases from V and 5 bases from J, with 17 bases between. CDR1 SGHTA and CDR2 FQGNSA come from the germline V gene. The CDR3 reads CASSLPRTAQDEQYF. For the CDR3, the DNA is TGTGCCAGCAGCTTGCCGAGGACAGCTCAAGACGAGCAGTACTTC.

The chain couples TRBV7-2 to TRBJ1-4; tentative D call: TRBD1 (5 bases). Looked up from germline, CDR1 is SGHTA and CDR2 is FQGNSA. The CDR3 totals 17 residues. V was cut by 5 bases and J by 8 bases, with 24 bases left in between. CDR3 sequence reads: CASSTPTGDPEGEKLFF. The DNA of the CDR3 is TGTGCCAGCAGCACACCCACCGGGGACCCAGAGGGCGAAAAACTGTTTTTT. Full variable domain (missing parts from reference TRBV7-2 and TRBJ1-4): GAGVSQSPSNKVTEKGKDVELRCDPISGHTALYWYRQSLGQGLEFLIYFQGNSAPDKSGLPSDRFSAERTGGSVSTLTIQRTQQEDSAVYLCASSTPTGDPEGEKLFFGSGTQLSVL.

J is TRBJ2-5 and V is TRBV7-2; 7 bases align to TRBD2. The germline gives CDR1 SGHTA, CDR2 FQGNSA. Losses at the gene ends were 5 bases for V and 7 bases for J; bases not matched to a gene: 4. The CDR3 is 12 amino acids. The CDR3 loop is CASSRDYGTQYF. For the CDR3, the DNA is TGTGCCAGCAGCCGGGACTACGGGACCCAGTACTTC.

The gene calls are TRBV11-3 and TRBJ2-1; no reliable D call. V was trimmed by 8 bases and J by 7 bases, leaving 6 bases between them. This CDR3 region has 10 residues. Germline values: CDR1 SGHNT, CDR2 YENEEA. CDR3 residues: CASGYNEQFF. The CDR3 DNA reads as TGTGCCAGCGGCTATAATGAGCAGTTCTTC.

The chain joins TRBV5-1 to TRBJ2-1; 11 positions match TRBD2. Germline V gene data show CDR1 as SGHRS and CDR2 as YFSETQ. CDR3 size: 15 residues. Trimming took 4 bases from V and 5 from J; bases not matched to a gene: 5. CDR3 DNA sequence: TGCGCCAGCAGCCTTAGCGGGAGGGCCCACAATGAGCAGTTCTTC. As protein: CASSLSGRAHNEQFF. Filled out from reference TRBV5-1 and TRBJ2-1, the complete variable domain reads KAGVTQTPRYLIKTRGQQVTLSCSPISGHRSVSWYQQTPGQGLQFLFEYFSETQRNKGNFPGRFSGRQFSNSRSEMNVSTLELGDSALYLCASSLSGRAHNEQFFGPGTRLTVL.

The rearrangement links TRBV30 to TRBJ2-7, with D tentatively TRBD2 (7 bases). Germline V gene sequence: CDR1 GTSNPN, CDR2 SVGIG (reference sequence). The CDR3 spans 15 residues. Between the trimmed V and J ends, which lost 3 bases and 5 bases, there was a span of 20 bases. Written as DNA, the CDR3 is TGTGCCTGGAGACCCCCCGGCAGAGGGGGGGACGAGCAGTACTTC. Translation gives CAWRPPGRGGDEQYF. The whole variable domain, filled in from reference TRBV30 and TRBJ2-7, reads SQTIHQWPATLVQPVGSPLSLECTVEGTSNPNLYWYRQAAGRGLQLLFYSVGIGQISSEVPQNLSASRPQDRQFILSSKKLLLSDSGFYLCAWRPPGRGGDEQYFGPGTRLTVT.

This chain joins TRBV2 and TRBJ2-4; a possible D gene is TRBD1 (6 bases). Germline loops: CDR1 SNHLY, CDR2 FYNNEI. V lost 1 base, J lost 3 bases, and 16 bases lay in between. The CDR3 has 17 amino acids. The CDR3 DNA reads as TGTGCCAGCAGTGAAGGCGGCAGGGGAGAGGTCAAAAACATTCAGTACTTC. This codes for CASSEGGRGEVKNIQYF.

A single count supports this clone. This rearrangement joins TRBV7-9 to TRBJ1-2; tentatively, D is TRBD1 (5 bases). With 1 base removed from V and 7 bases from J, the gap between germline ends came to 10 bases. Germline V gives CDR1 SEHNR, CDR2 FQNEAQ (reference sequence). This CDR3 spans 13 amino acids. The CDR3 is CASSLGQGGGYTF. As DNA, the CDR3 is TGTGCCAGCAGCTTAGGTCAGGGTGGTGGCTACACCTTC.

The chain couples TRBV28 to TRBJ2-7; D remains ambiguous. Germline V lookup: CDR1 MDHEN, CDR2 SYDVKM. The CDR3 covers 12 residues. The V and J ends lost 5 bases and 0 bases respectively, with 5 bases between them. CDR3 in amino acids: CASSPHSYEQYF. The CDR3 coding sequence is TGTGCCAGCAGTCCCCACTCCTACGAGCAGTACTTC.

The chain is built from TRBV15 and TRBJ2-3; 7 nucleotides line up with TRBD2. This CDR3 has 16 residues. Germline V gives CDR1 LNHNV, CDR2 YYDKDF (reference sequence). Germline trimming cut 1 base from V and 4 bases from J; bases unmatched to any gene: 8. DNA for the CDR3: TGTGCCACCAGCAGAGCTGGGCGGGAGATCGCAGATACGCAGTATTTT. It yields the protein CATSRAGREIADTQYF.

The CDR3 loop reads CASSLGGSGANVLTF. As DNA, the CDR3 is TGTGCCAGCAGCTTGGGAGGCTCCGGGGCCAACGTCCTGACTTTC. V and J are TRBV11-3 and TRBJ2-6; perhaps TRBD2 as D (6 bases). Trimming removed 3 bases at V and 4 bases at J, with 10 bases between. Germline V lookup: CDR1 SGHNT, CDR2 YENEEA. CDR3 length equals 15 residues.

The V call is TRBV7-8, the J call TRBJ1-1; no definite D call. Germline lookup yields CDR1 SGHVS and CDR2 FQNEAQ. V gave up 3 bases and J gave up 1 base, with 9 bases separating them. The CDR3 is 14 amino acids. CDR3 sequence (DNA): TGTGCCAGCAGCTTGACCGTTGGGAACACTGAAGCTTTCTTT. Translated: CASSLTVGNTEAFF. The full variable domain, rest sourced from reference TRBV7-8 and TRBJ1-1, is GAGVSQSPRYKVAKRGQDVALRCDPISGHVSLFWYQQALGQGPEFLTYFQNEAQLDKSGLPSDRFFAERPEGSVSTLKIQRTQQEDSAVYLCASSLTVGNTEAFFGQGTRLTVV.

Comments on this clone: At one end the junction does not follow the germline gene, possibly because of a read error. The chain links TRBV10-1 to TRBJ2-1; 8 nucleotides align to TRBD2. CDR1 and CDR2 (germline): WNHNN, SYGVQD (reference sequence). This CDR3 is built from 13 residues. CDR3 protein: CASSESIAGMLIF. The CDR3 DNA reads TGCGCCAGCAGTGAGTCGATAGCGGGAATGTTGATCTTC.